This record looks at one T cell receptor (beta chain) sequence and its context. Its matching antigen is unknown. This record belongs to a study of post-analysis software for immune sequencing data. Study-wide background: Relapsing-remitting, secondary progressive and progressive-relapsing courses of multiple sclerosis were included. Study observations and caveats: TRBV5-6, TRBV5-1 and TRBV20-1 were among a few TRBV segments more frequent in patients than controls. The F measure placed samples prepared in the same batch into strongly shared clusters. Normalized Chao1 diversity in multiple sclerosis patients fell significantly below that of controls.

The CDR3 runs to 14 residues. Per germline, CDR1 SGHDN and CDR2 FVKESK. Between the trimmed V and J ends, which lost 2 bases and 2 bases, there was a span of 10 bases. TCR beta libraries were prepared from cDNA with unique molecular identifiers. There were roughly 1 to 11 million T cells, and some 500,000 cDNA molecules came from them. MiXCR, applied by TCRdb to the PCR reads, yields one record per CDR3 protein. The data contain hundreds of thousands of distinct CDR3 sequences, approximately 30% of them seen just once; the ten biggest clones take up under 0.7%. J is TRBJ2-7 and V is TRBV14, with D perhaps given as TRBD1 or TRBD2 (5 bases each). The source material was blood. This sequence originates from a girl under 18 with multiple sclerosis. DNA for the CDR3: TGTGCCAGCAGCCAATTCTGGGACCCCTACGAGCAGTACTTC. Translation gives CASSQFWDPYEQYF.